This T cell receptor (beta chain) was documented in a study of tumor-infiltrating lymphocytes in localized non-small cell lung cancer. As for the study in general: Tumor tissue and non-adjacent uninvolved lung came from each patient.

The assay was immunoSEQ multiplex PCR, and TCRdb's table has in-frame clones only and misses some. This sample has roughly 13,000 clones, with around 70% found just once. A single count supports this clone. Its target is not known. Study-level points and caveats: TCR sequencing covered a subset of patients with enough tissue. Immunotypes IM1 and IM2 had similar TCR-derived T-cell fractions.

Trimming cost V 5 bases and J 4 bases; bases outside gene matches: 8. Germline values: CDR1 SNHLY, CDR2 FYNNEI. The CDR3 is made up of 15 amino acids. The clonotype comes from a human donor with non-small cell lung cancer. The sample taken for sequencing was uninvolved lung tissue not adjacent to the tumor. V usage is TRBV2 and J usage is TRBJ1-3; 7 bases match TRBD1. CDR3 DNA sequence: TGTGCCAGCAGTCGACAGGGAAGTACCGGAAACACCATATATTTT. This translates into CASSRQGSTGNTIYF.